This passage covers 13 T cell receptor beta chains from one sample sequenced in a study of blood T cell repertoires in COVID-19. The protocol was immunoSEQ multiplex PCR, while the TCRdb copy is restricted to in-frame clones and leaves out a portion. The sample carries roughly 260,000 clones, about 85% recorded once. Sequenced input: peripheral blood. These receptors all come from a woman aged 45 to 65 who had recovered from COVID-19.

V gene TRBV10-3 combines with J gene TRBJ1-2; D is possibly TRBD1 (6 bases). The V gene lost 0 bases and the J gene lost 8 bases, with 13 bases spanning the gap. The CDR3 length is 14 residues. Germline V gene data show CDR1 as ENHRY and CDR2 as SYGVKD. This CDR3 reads CAISESVRGGGYTF. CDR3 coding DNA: TGTGCCATCAGTGAGTCGGTCAGGGGCGGGGGCTACACCTTC.

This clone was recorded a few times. In DNA, the CDR3 is TGCGCCAGGGAAAGAACGGGCCGGGATGTTTCACCCCTCCACTTT. This translates into CARERTGRDVSPLHF. The chain has TRBV5-1 and TRBJ1-6; D unclear. The V end was cut by 8 bases, the J end by 9 bases, with 21 bases between. Germline CDR1 is SGHRS and CDR2 is YFSETQ. The CDR3 sequence is 15 residues long.

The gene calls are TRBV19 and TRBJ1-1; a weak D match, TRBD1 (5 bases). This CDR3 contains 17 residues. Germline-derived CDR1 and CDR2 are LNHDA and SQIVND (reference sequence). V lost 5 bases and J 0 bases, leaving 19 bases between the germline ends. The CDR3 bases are TGTGCCAGTAGTGTCTCCTCAGGGCGCCATATGAACACTGAAGCTTTCTTT. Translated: CASSVSSGRHMNTEAFF.

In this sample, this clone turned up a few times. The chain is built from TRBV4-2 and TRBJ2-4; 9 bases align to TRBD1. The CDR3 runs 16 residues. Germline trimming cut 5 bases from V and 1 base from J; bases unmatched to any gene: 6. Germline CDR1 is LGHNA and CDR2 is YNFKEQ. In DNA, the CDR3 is TGTGCCAGCAGCTTCGGACAGGGGATTGCCAAAAACATTCAGTACTTC. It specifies CASSFGQGIAKNIQYF.

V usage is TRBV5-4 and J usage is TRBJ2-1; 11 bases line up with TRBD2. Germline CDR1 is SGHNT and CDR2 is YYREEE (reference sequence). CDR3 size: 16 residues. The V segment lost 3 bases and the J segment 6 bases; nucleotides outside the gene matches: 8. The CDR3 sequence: CASSWSLAGATNEQFF. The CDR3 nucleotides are TGTGCCAGCAGCTGGTCACTAGCGGGGGCCACCAATGAGCAGTTCTTC. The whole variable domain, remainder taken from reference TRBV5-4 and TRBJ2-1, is ETGVTQSPTHLIKTRGQQVTLRCSSQSGHNTVSWYQQALGQGPQFIFQYYREEENGRGNFPPRFSGLQFPNYSSELNVNALELDDSALYLCASSWSLAGATNEQFFGPGTRLTVL.

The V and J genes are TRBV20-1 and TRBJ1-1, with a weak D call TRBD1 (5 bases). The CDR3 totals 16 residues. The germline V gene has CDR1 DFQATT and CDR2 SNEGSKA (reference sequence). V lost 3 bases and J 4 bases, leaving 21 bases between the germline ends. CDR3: CSASRGTPFTRTEAFF. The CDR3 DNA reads TGCAGTGCTAGTCGCGGGACTCCTTTTACGCGCACTGAAGCTTTCTTT.

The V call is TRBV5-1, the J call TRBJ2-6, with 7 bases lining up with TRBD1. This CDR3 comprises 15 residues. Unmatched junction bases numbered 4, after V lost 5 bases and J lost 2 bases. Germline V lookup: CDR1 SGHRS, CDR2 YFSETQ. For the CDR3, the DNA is TGCGCCAGCAGTCAGGGGGTGGCTGGGGCCAACGTCCTGACTTTC. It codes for CASSQGVAGANVLTF. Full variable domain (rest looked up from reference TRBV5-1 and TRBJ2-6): KAGVTQTPRYLIKTRGQQVTLSCSPISGHRSVSWYQQTPGQGLQFLFEYFSETQRNKGNFPGRFSGRQFSNSRSEMNVSTLELGDSALYLCASSQGVAGANVLTFGAGSRLTVL.

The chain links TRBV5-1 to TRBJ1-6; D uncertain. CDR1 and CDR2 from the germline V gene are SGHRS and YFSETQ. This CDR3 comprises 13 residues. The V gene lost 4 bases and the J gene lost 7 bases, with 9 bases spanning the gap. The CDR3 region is CASSPHENSPLHF. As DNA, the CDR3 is TGCGCCAGCAGCCCCCACGAGAATTCACCCCTCCACTTT. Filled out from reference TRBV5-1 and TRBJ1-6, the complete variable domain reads KAGVTQTPRYLIKTRGQQVTLSCSPISGHRSVSWYQQTPGQGLQFLFEYFSETQRNKGNFPGRFSGRQFSNSRSEMNVSTLELGDSALYLCASSPHENSPLHFGNGTRLTVT.

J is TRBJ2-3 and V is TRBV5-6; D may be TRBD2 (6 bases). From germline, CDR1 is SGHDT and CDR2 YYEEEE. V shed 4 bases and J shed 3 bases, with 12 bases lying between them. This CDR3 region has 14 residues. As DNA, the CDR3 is TGTGCCAGCAGCAAGGGACTTCGTACAGATACGCAGTATTTT. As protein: CASSKGLRTDTQYF.

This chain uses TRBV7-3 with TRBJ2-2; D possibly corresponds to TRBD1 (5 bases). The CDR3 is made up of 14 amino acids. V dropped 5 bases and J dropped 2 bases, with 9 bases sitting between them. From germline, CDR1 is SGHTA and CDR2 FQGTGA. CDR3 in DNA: TGTGCCAGCAGCAGCAGGGTTAACACCGGGGAGCTGTTTTTT. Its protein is CASSSRVNTGELFF.

CDR3 DNA: TGTGCCAGCTCACCAGTTGAGGGAGCTTTCTTT. Translated: CASSPVEGAFF. The chain carries TRBV18 and TRBJ1-1; D is undetermined. Germline CDR1 and CDR2: KGHSH and LQKENI. The length of the CDR3 is 11 residues. Trimming removed 2 bases at V and 10 bases at J, with 8 bases between.

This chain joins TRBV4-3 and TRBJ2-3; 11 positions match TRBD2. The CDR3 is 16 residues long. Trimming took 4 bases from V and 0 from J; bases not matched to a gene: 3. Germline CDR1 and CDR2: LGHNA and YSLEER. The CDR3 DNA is TGCGCCAGCAGCCTCGTAGCGGGAGGGAGCACAGATACGCAGTATTTT. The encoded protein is CASSLVAGGSTDTQYF.

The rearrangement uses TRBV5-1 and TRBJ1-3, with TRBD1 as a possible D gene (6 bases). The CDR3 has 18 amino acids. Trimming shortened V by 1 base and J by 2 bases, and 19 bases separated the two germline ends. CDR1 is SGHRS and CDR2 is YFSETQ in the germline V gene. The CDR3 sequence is CASSLIGPHGGPGNTIYF. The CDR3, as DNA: TGCGCCAGCAGCTTGATTGGACCCCACGGGGGGCCTGGAAACACCATATATTTT.